This T cell receptor (beta chain) was retrieved from a study of T-cell memory formation after mild COVID-19 (TCRdb year 2021). Background on the whole study: Most TCR sequence clusters were specific to one of the two donors. In a couple of donors, T-cell clones that expanded and contracted after mild COVID-19 were tracked by sequencing TCRalpha and TCRbeta repertoires over time. The cohort was made up of two young adult volunteers, one female and one male, who were previously healthy. The study at large found these results: Contracting CD4+ clones were found mainly in CM and EM memory subsets, while CD8+ clones were enriched in EMRA. SARS-CoV-2 specificity was not confirmed for the second-wave clones peaking on day 37. Some responding clones were found in pre-infection memory, which suggests that pre-existing cross-reactive memory T cells took part in the SARS-CoV-2 response. Only two mild cases were covered by the study, and larger cohorts that include severe cases with pre-infection samples were considered necessary. Clones that contracted from day 15 to 85 showed balanced CD4/CD8 phenotypes, whereas a second wave of clones that expanded from day 15 to 37 leaned towards CD4+.

Ficoll-Paque density gradient centrifugation was the method used to isolate PBMCs. This clonotype was picked up many times. Its recognized antigen is unknown. No base quality information exists; no much larger clone differs at one position. This sample was sequenced with an Illumina NovaSeq 6000. Using 5'RACE with constant-segment primers, TCRalpha and TCRbeta cDNA libraries were constructed, with sample barcodes and unique molecular identifiers added in the process. RNA was extracted from every sample with Trizol reagent. The libraries were amplified in two PCR steps, and the second step added a second sample barcode and Illumina TruSeq adapters. Sequencing of the libraries was done on an Illumina NovaSeq, producing 2 x 150 bp paired-end reads. Per the source publication's procedure: Reads were demultiplexed and collapsed into UMI-guided consensus sequences with migec v1.2.7. Using mixcr v2.1.11, UMI consensuses were aligned to TRA and TRB V and J templates and then assembled into clonotypes. A clonotype was counted as expanded or contracted only when both edgeR and NoisET called the clonotype significant, with the noise models trained on biological replicates. edgeR calls used a false discovery rate-adjusted p below 0.01 and a log2 fold-change threshold of 1. As an exploratory analysis of dynamics, max-normalized trajectories of the 1000 most abundant clonotypes were examined with PCA combined with hierarchical clustering. Each responding clone was given a CD4 or CD8 phenotype based on the CD4+ and CD8+ repertoires, which had been sequenced separately. TCRdb's own reprocessing of the public reads used fastp at Q25 and MiXCR and kept productive beta chains. A single entry per CDR3 protein holds the most common genes and DNA from its merged rows. The V and J calls and clone size come from TCRdb's table, not from the authors' own analysis. This sample comprises about 610,000 distinct CDR3 sequences, 15% to 20% of them detected only once. The top ten clones comprise around 8.1% of the sample.

Including cysteine and phenylalanine, the CDR3 has 14 amino acids. Just the 42-base CDR3 DNA is kept, in frame starting at base 1. The V and J ends are trimmed by 3 bases and 3 bases, leaving 11 bases between them. Via the germline V gene, CDR1 is SGHDT and CDR2 YYEEEE. The V gene is TRBV5-6 and the J gene is TRBJ2-3; the D region possibly corresponds to TRBD2 (6 bases align). The sample was PBMCs or a T cell subset sorted from them (not recorded which). This TCR was recovered from an adult woman who had mild COVID-19 (a few samples of this study predate the infection). The sample titles of this study are shuffled in the database, so cell type and time point are left out; the donor was told from shared clones. In nucleotide form, the sequence is TGTGCCAGCAGCTCCGTCCGGGGGACAGATACGCAGTATTTT. This codes for CASSSVRGTDTQYF.